Presented here are 26 T cell receptor beta chains from one specimen sequenced in a study of metastatic and nonmetastatic thyroid tumors. Patients had received no treatment of any kind before thyroid surgery. MiXCR re-clonotyped the PCR reads for TCRdb. The sample includes some 34,000 clones, over 15% seen only once; the top ten take about 4.8%. The source material was blood. The receptor set was obtained from a female donor with papillary thyroid cancer or a benign thyroid nodule (not recorded which). Some clones in this sample may be carry-over from other donors' samples.

This clone was found many times. This chain uses TRBV6-1 with TRBJ2-3, with TRBD2 identical over 9 bases. From germline, CDR1 is MNHNS and CDR2 SASEGT. The length of the CDR3 is 16 residues. V lost 0 bases, J lost 3 bases, and 4 bases stayed unmatched. The CDR3 region has the DNA TGTGCCAGCAGTGAAGCTGCGGGGGGGCGTACAGATACGCAGTATTTT. It is translated as CASSEAAGGRTDTQYF.

This clone was observed at least ten times. V and J are TRBV2 and TRBJ1-1; unclear D gene. Trimming stripped 4 bases from V and 6 bases from J, with 15 bases between. This CDR3 has 14 residues. Germline-derived CDR1 and CDR2 are SNHLY and FYNNEI. The CDR3 region is CASSVGAGGPEAFF. The CDR3 DNA is TGTGCCAGCAGTGTTGGTGCCGGAGGGCCTGAAGCTTTCTTT.

This clone was found a few times. A junction end diverges from the germline sequence, so it may reflect a read error. Other DNA variants within this sample encode the same CDR3. The CDR3 DNA reads as TGTGCCAGCAGTGAGACTAGCGGGATTGCCGGTGAGCTTTTTTTT. This encodes CASSETSGIAGELFF. The chain couples TRBV6-1 to TRBJ2-2, with 11 bases fitting TRBD2. The CDR3 has 15 residues. Germline V gene lookup returns CDR1 MNHNS and CDR2 SASEGT.

The chain carries TRBV5-1 and TRBJ1-2; 7 positions agree with TRBD1. V dropped 5 bases and J dropped 5; count of bases not matched to a gene: 6. Looked up from germline, CDR1 is SGHRS and CDR2 is YFSETQ. The CDR3 runs to 13 residues. The DNA for the CDR3 is TGCGCCAGCAGTTTTGGGACAGCTTATGGCTACACCTTC. This sequence encodes CASSFGTAYGYTF.

In its sample, this clone was seen many times. The rearrangement joins TRBV19 to TRBJ1-3; no reliable D call. The germline CDR1 and CDR2 sequences are LNHDA and SQIVND (reference sequence). Between the trimmed V and J ends, which lost 2 bases and 0 bases, there was a span of 8 bases. This CDR3 region has 15 residues. The CDR3 nucleotides are TGTGCCAGTAGTATATTGGGCGGCTCTGGAAACACCATATATTTT. This gives the protein CASSILGGSGNTIYF.

This clone was counted a few times. Compared with germline, one end of the junction differs, possibly owing to a read error. The V and J genes are TRBV6-1 and TRBJ2-6; 8 bases match TRBD1. The CDR3 loop spans 15 amino acids. Germline CDR1 MNHNS, CDR2 SASEGT. The CDR3 spells CASGEEAGGNTVLTF. CDR3 DNA: TGTGCCAGCGGTGAAGAGGCAGGGGGCAATACCGTACTGACTTTC.

This clone showed up many times. This chain joins TRBV30 and TRBJ2-7; 7 positions match TRBD1. Germline V gene lookup returns CDR1 GTSNPN and CDR2 SVGIG (reference sequence). This CDR3 comprises 19 residues. After removal of 4 bases from V and 0 bases from J, the junction contained 21 bases not matched to a gene. This CDR3 is CAWISRDSDEKMSSYEQYF. The CDR3 DNA is TGTGCCTGGATTTCCCGGGACAGCGACGAAAAGATGAGCTCCTACGAGCAGTACTTC.

The table lists this clone with many counts. The genes are TRBV11-2 and TRBJ2-7, with D unclear. This CDR3 spans 12 amino acids. CDR1 and CDR2 (germline): SGHAT, FQNNGV. V lost 1 base and J lost 6, with 7 bases in between. This CDR3 reads CASSLVVGEQYF. CDR3 sequence (DNA): TGTGCCAGCAGCTTAGTCGTGGGCGAGCAGTACTTC.

This clone has only a few counts. Since a much larger clone is just one base distant, this may be a read error. The sample carries other DNA sequences with the same CDR3. The rearrangement uses TRBV10-3 and TRBJ2-3; 8 nucleotides align to TRBD2. This CDR3 has 14 residues. V shed 10 bases and J 6 bases; nucleotides not matched to a gene: 12. Germline CDR1 and CDR2: ENHRY and SYGVKD. CDR3: CATKLAGGDDTQYF. The CDR3 DNA follows: TGTGCCACCAAACTGGCGGGGGGCGATGATACGCAGTATTTT.

There are many counts of this clone. Other nucleotide sequences in the sample specify the same CDR3. The V and J genes are TRBV4-3 and TRBJ2-3; 7 bases are a match to TRBD2. CDR1 LGHNA and CDR2 YSLEER come from the germline V gene. CDR3 size: 16 residues. Germline trimming cut 4 bases from V and 2 bases from J; bases unmatched to any gene: 9. The CDR3 nucleotides read TGCGCCAGCAGCCCCAAGACTAGCTATTCCACAGATACGCAGTATTTT. Amino acid sequence: CASSPKTSYSTDTQYF.

This clone occurred once. Relative to the germline gene, one junction end is altered; a read error may explain this. The same CDR3 is also encoded by other DNA sequences in this sample. V gene TRBV20-1 combines with J gene TRBJ1-2; TRBD1 is a possible D gene (5 bases). The CDR3 is 12 amino acids. The germline gives CDR1 DFQATT, CDR2 SNEGSKA (reference sequence). The CDR3 sequence is CSAQSGGGGYTF. CDR3 nucleotide sequence: TGTAGTGCGCAGTCTGGGGGGGGTGGATACACCTTC.

V is TRBV5-6 and J is TRBJ2-2; 7 nucleotides align to TRBD2. The CDR3 has 12 residues. With V trimmed by 4 bases and J by 15 bases, 9 bases remained unmatched. The germline gives CDR1 SGHDT, CDR2 YYEEEE. The CDR3 nucleotides read TGTGCCAGCAGCAAGTCGCGGGGGAGGGTGTTTTTT. As protein: CASSKSRGRVFF.

This chain uses TRBV7-9 with TRBJ1-3; D not certain. CDR3 length: 13 residues. The V gene lost 2 bases and the J gene lost 6 bases, with 8 bases spanning the gap. CDR1 is SEHNR, CDR2 FQNEAQ, per germline (reference sequence). The CDR3 protein is CASSLSIENTIYF. CDR3 nucleotide sequence: TGTGCCAGCAGCTTAAGTATTGAAAACACCATATATTTT.

This clone was seen at least ten times. DNA for the CDR3: TGTGCCAGCAGTTACGGGGAGAACACTGAAGCTTTCTTT. Amino acid sequence: CASSYGENTEAFF. The chain joins TRBV6-2 or TRBV6-3 to TRBJ1-1; D is uncertain. CDR1 is MNHEY, CDR2 SVGEGT, per germline. V lost 2 bases and J 1 base, leaving 5 bases between the germline ends. The CDR3 is 13 residues long.

The CDR3 sequence: CASSVVGTIGYEQYF. Written as DNA, the CDR3 is TGTGCCAGCAGCGTCGTGGGGACTATCGGCTACGAGCAGTACTTC. This chain connects TRBV9 to TRBJ2-7; 7 bases match TRBD2. CDR1 SGDLS and CDR2 YYNGEE come from the germline V gene. Trimming at V came to 2 bases and at J to 3 bases, leaving 8 bases not matched to a gene. The CDR3 has 15 residues. The variable domain in full, completed from reference TRBV9 and TRBJ2-7, reads DSGVTQTPKHLITATGQRVTLRCSPRSGDLSVYWYQQSLDQGLQFLIQYYNGEERAKGNILERFSAQQFPDLHSELNLSSLELGDSALYFCASSVVGTIGYEQYFGPGTRLTVT.

This chain links TRBV7-9 with TRBJ1-6; D unresolved. In germline, CDR1 is SEHNR, CDR2 FQNEAQ (reference sequence). Trimming removed 4 bases from V and 7 bases from J, with 8 bases in between. The CDR3 contains 13 residues. The CDR3 DNA is TGTGCCAGCAGCTCCAACGGGAATTCACCCCTCCACTTT. The encoded protein is CASSSNGNSPLHF. The variable domain in full, with the rest retrieved from reference TRBV7-9 and TRBJ1-6, is DTGVSQNPRHKITKRGQNVTFRCDPISEHNRLYWYRQTLGQGPEFLTYFQNEAQLEKSRLLSDRFSAERPKGSFSTLEIQRTEQGDSAMYLCASSSNGNSPLHFGNGTRLTVT.

CDR3 residues: CASSRRTGEDEKLFF. For the CDR3, the DNA is TGCGCCAGCAGCCGACGGACAGGGGAGGATGAAAAACTGTTTTTT. This chain links TRBV4-1 with TRBJ1-4, with 9 positions matching TRBD1. CDR1 and CDR2 (germline): MGHRA, YSYEKL. Trimming took 4 bases from V and 6 from J; bases not matched to a gene: 6. The CDR3 extends over 15 amino acids.

This clone occurred many times. The chain couples TRBV20-1 to TRBJ1-6; no reliable D call. This CDR3 contains 14 residues. Germline V lookup: CDR1 DFQATT, CDR2 SNEGSKA (reference sequence). Deletions cut 5 bases from V and 0 bases from J, with 8 bases between. The CDR3, as DNA: TGCAGTGCTCCGTCCCGCTCCTATAATTCACCCCTCCACTTT. Translated, it gives CSAPSRSYNSPLHF.

This clone was recorded many times. J is TRBJ1-2 and V is TRBV7-9, with D possibly being TRBD1 (6 bases). V shed 3 bases and J shed 7 bases, with 12 bases lying between them. CDR1 is SEHNR and CDR2 is FQNEAQ in the germline V gene (reference sequence). This CDR3 region has 13 residues. The CDR3 loop reads CASSLVWGLGYTF. The CDR3 DNA is TGTGCCAGCAGCTTGGTTTGGGGGCTTGGCTACACCTTC.

The sample holds many counts of this clone. J is TRBJ2-4 and V is TRBV4-1; 7 bases fit TRBD2. CDR3 length: 16 amino acids. Trimming cost V 0 bases and J 6 bases; bases outside gene matches: 8. The germline V gene encodes CDR1 MGHRA and CDR2 YSYEKL. DNA for the CDR3: TGCGCCAGCAGCCAAGAGGGTTCTAGCGGCCCAAACATTCAGTACTTC. As protein: CASSQEGSSGPNIQYF.

In regard to this clone: One end of the junction varies from germline; a read error may be responsible. This chain joins TRBV6-1 and TRBJ1-6; 7 bases are shared with TRBD1. This CDR3 spans 13 amino acids. The germline CDR1 and CDR2 sequences are MNHNS and SASEGT. For the CDR3, the DNA is TGCGCCAGCAGCGACAGGGATAATTCACACCTCCACTTT. It yields the protein CASSDRDNSHLHF.

Many counts were recorded for this clone. A read error may explain this, as a much larger clone is one base away. Other DNA variants within this sample encode the same CDR3. The chain couples TRBV20-1 to TRBJ2-7; D could derive from TRBD1 or TRBD2 (5 bases each). This CDR3 is built from 14 residues. The germline CDR1 and CDR2 sequences are DFQATT and SNEGSKA (reference sequence). Trimming removed 1 base at V and 2 bases at J, with 12 bases between. CDR3 coding DNA: TGCAGTGCTAGAGCCGGGACGGGGCCCTACGAGCAGTACTTC. Amino acid sequence: CSARAGTGPYEQYF.

This clone ranks as medium-sized. The chain has TRBV6-1 and TRBJ2-7; D may be TRBD1 (6 bases). The ends were cut back, 0 bases at V and 1 base at J, with 10 bases in the middle. This CDR3 is built from 15 residues. In germline, CDR1 is MNHNS, CDR2 SASEGT. In nucleotides, the CDR3 is TGTGCCAGCAGTGAAGCTCAGACAGGTTCCTACGAGCAGTACTTC. This gives the protein CASSEAQTGSYEQYF.

Ten or more counts support this clone. This chain links TRBV4-3 with TRBJ2-1; 10 bases agree with TRBD2. Trimming removed 2 bases from V and 3 bases from J; junction bases left unmatched: 1. The CDR3 is made up of 15 amino acids. Germline V gives CDR1 LGHNA, CDR2 YSLEER. The CDR3 coding sequence is TGCGCCAGCAGCCAACTAGCGGGAGACTACAATGAGCAGTTCTTC. Translating it yields CASSQLAGDYNEQFF.

This clone was found many times. The CDR3: CASSRTRSQDTGELFF. The CDR3 coding sequence is TGCGCCAGCAGCCGAACTAGGTCCCAGGACACCGGGGAGCTGTTTTTT. The chain is built from TRBV4-3 and TRBJ2-2, with D perhaps TRBD2 (5 bases). Germline loops: CDR1 LGHNA, CDR2 YSLEER. CDR3 length: 16 amino acids. Trimming cost V 4 bases and J 3 bases, with 15 bases left between them.

This clone has ten or more counts. The genes are TRBV10-3 and TRBJ2-5; no firm D call. The CDR3 has 13 residues. V shed 0 bases and J shed 8 bases, with 10 bases lying between them. Germline V gives CDR1 ENHRY, CDR2 SYGVKD. CDR3 sequence: CAISESNGQTQYF. The CDR3 DNA is TGTGCCATCAGTGAGTCGAACGGTCAAACCCAGTACTTC.